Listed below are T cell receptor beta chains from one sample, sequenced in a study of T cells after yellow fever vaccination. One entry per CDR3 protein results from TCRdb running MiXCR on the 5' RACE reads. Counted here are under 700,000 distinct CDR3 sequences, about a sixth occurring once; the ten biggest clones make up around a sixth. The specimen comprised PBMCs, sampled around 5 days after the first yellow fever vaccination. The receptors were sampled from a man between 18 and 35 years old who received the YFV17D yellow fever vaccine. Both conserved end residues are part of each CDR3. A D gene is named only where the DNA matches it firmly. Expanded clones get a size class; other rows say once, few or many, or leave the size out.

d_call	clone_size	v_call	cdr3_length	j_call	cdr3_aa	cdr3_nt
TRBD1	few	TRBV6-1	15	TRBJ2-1	CASSSLDRGAGEQFF	TGTGCCAGCAGCTCCCTGGACAGGGGGGCGGGTGAGCAGTTCTTC
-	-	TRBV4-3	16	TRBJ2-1	CASSQDAGLSYNEQFF	TGCGCCAGCAGCCAAGACGCGGGGTTGTCCTACAATGAGCAGTTCTTC
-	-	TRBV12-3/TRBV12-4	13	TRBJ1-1	CASTPVGVAEVFF	TGTGCCAGCACTCCCGTAGGGGTGGCTGAAGTTTTCTTT
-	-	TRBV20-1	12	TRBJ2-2	CSARENTGELFF	TGCAGTGCTAGAGAGAACACCGGGGAGCTGTTTTTT
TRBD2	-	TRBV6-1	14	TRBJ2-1	CASSRLADYNEQFF	TGTGCCAGCAGCCGACTAGCGGACTACAATGAGCAGTTCTTC
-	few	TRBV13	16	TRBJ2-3	CASSLMWEFHTDTQYF	TGTGCCAGCAGCCTAATGTGGGAGTTCCACACAGATACGCAGTATTTT
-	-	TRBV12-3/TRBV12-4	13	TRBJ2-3	CASSFKGLDTQYF	TGTGCCAGCAGTTTTAAGGGTTTAGATACGCAGTATTTT
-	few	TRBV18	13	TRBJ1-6	CASSSDLNSPLHF	TGTGCCAGCTCATCCGACTTGAATTCACCCCTCCACTTT
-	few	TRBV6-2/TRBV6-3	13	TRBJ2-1	CASSYSSRVREFF	TGTGCCAGCAGTTACTCGAGCAGGGTTAGGGAGTTCTTC
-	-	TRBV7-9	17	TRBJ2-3	CASSSVRALDSTDTQYF	TGTGCCAGCAGCTCCGTGAGGGCCCTCGATAGCACAGATACGCAGTATTTT
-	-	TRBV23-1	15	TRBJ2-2	CASSQSGANTGELFF	TGCGCCAGCAGTCAATCGGGCGCGAACACCGGGGAGCTGTTTTTT
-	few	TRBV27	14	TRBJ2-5	CASRAFGFGETQYF	TGTGCCAGCAGGGCCTTCGGGTTCGGGGAGACCCAGTACTTC
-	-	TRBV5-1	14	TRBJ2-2	CATNLGGSTGELFF	TGCGCCACCAACTTGGGGGGAAGCACCGGGGAGCTGTTTTTT
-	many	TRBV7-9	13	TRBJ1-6	CASSFSQDSPLHF	TGTGCCAGCAGCTTTTCCCAGGATTCACCCCTCCACTTT
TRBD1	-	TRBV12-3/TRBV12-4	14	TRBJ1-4	CASSYYRGDEKLFF	TGTGCCAGCAGTTATTACAGGGGAGACGAAAAACTGTTTTTT
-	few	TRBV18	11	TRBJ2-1	CASSDPHEQFF	TGTGCCAGCTCAGATCCCCATGAGCAGTTCTTC
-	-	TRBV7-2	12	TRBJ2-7	CASARPSYEQYF	TGTGCCAGCGCCCGCCCCTCCTACGAGCAGTACTTC
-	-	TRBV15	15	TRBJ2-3	CATSRDRETTDTQYF	TGTGCCACCAGCAGAGATAGAGAAACCACAGATACGCAGTATTTT
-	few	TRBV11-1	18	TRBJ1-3	CASNLGGGDLLSGNTIYF	TGTGCCAGCAATTTGGGCGGTGGGGACCTTCTCTCTGGAAACACCATATATTTT
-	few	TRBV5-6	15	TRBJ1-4	CASSLDLGRSEKLFF	TGTGCCAGCAGCTTGGACTTGGGGAGGAGTGAAAAACTGTTTTTT
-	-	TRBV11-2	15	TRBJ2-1	CASSLMVAAYNEQFF	TGTGCCAGCAGCTTAATGGTAGCAGCCTACAATGAGCAGTTCTTC
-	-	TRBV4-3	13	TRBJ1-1	CASSQIRNTEAFF	TGCGCCAGCAGCCAAATCAGAAACACTGAAGCTTTCTTT
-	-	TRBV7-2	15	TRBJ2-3	CASSPQVSITDTQYF	TGTGCCAGCAGCCCACAGGTTTCAATCACAGATACGCAGTATTTT
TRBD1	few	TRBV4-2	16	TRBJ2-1	CASSQGDRGPGNEQFF	TGTGCCAGCAGCCAGGGAGACAGGGGGCCCGGCAATGAGCAGTTCTTC
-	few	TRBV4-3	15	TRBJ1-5	CASSLRVALDQPQHF	TGCGCCAGCAGCCTTAGGGTAGCCCTCGATCAGCCCCAGCATTTT
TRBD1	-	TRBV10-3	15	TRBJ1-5	CAISEFQGGNQPQHF	TGTGCCATCAGTGAGTTCCAGGGGGGCAATCAGCCCCAGCATTTT
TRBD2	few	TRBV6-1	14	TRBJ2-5	CASSVTSGGWTQYF	TGTGCCAGCAGTGTGACTAGCGGGGGATGGACCCAGTACTTC
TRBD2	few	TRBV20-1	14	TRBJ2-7	CSAPGLRPPYEQYF	TGCAGTGCACCGGGACTACGCCCTCCCTACGAGCAGTACTTC
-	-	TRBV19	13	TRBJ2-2	CASSMGTAGELFF	TGTGCCAGTAGTATGGGAACGGCCGGGGAGCTGTTTTTT
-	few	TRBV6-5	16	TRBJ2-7	CASSYSWRRSSYEQYF	TGTGCCAGCAGTTACTCTTGGCGGAGGAGCTCCTACGAGCAGTACTTC
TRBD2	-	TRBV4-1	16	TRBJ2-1	CASSLRDYTSYNEQFF	TGCGCCAGCAGCCTCCGGGACTACACTTCCTACAATGAGCAGTTCTTC
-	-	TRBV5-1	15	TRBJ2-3	CASSRDGSSTDTQYF	TGCGCCAGCAGTCGAGACGGATCTAGCACAGATACGCAGTATTTT
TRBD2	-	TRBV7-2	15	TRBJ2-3	CASSLNRGGLDTQYF	TGTGCCAGCAGCTTAAATCGGGGGGGGCTCGATACGCAGTATTTT